The next 32 T cell receptor beta chains were all read from a single sample in a study of T cell responses to AZD1222 COVID-19 vaccine. Generated by immunoSEQ multiplex PCR, the TCRdb table keeps only in-frame clones and is missing some. The profile shows 110,000 to 150,000 clones, around 89% of them singletons. The specimen comprised peripheral blood, sampled on day 0 of AZD1222 vaccination. These receptors all stem from an adult in good health.

The rearrangement joins TRBV19 to TRBJ1-1, with D perhaps matching TRBD1 (5 bases). Germline loops: CDR1 LNHDA, CDR2 SQIVND (reference sequence). The CDR3 contains 13 residues. The ends were cut back, 0 bases at V and 5 bases at J, with 7 bases in the middle. The CDR3 region has the DNA TGTGCCAGTAGTATAGATCAGGGTACTGAAGCTTTCTTT. Translating gives CASSIDQGTEAFF.

This chain uses TRBV5-1 with TRBJ2-2; tentative D call: TRBD1 (6 bases). V shed 4 bases and J shed 5 bases, with 9 bases lying between them. Germline values: CDR1 SGHRS, CDR2 YFSETQ. The CDR3 loop spans 13 amino acids. CDR3 residues: CASSQQGTGELFF. The DNA for the CDR3 is TGCGCCAGCAGCCAGCAGGGGACCGGGGAGCTGTTTTTT.

The V gene is TRBV5-5, the J gene TRBJ1-6; D perhaps matches TRBD1 (5 bases). Trimming removed 2 bases from V and 9 bases from J, with 12 bases in between. The CDR3 contains 14 residues. Germline CDR1 SGHKS, CDR2 YYEKEE (reference sequence). In DNA form, the CDR3 reads TGTGCCAGCAGCTTAATTAGGGGTCCTTCACCCCTCCACTTT. Amino acid sequence: CASSLIRGPSPLHF.

The rearrangement uses TRBV18 and TRBJ2-3, with 7 bases aligning to TRBD2. The CDR3 runs 17 residues. V dropped 5 bases and J dropped 5; count of bases not matched to a gene: 16. Germline CDR1 reads KGHSH; CDR2 reads LQKENI. The CDR3, as DNA: TGTGCCAGCTCATCGCCCGCGGGCGGGGGAGGAATAGATACGCAGTATTTT. Translating it yields CASSSPAGGGGIDTQYF.

The chain links TRBV23-1 to TRBJ2-4; a weak D match, TRBD1 (6 bases). TRBV23-1 is an ORF for which the function is uncertain. The V end lost 8 bases, the J end lost 0 bases, and 14 bases lay between the germline ends. The CDR3 sequence is 15 residues long. DNA of the CDR3: TGCGCCAGCCTAAGACCACAGGGAGCCAAAAACATTCAGTACTTC. Amino acid sequence: CASLRPQGAKNIQYF.

The CDR3 loop reads CASSRQGVTYQETQYF. CDR3 coding DNA: TGCGCCAGCAGCCGCCAGGGGGTAACGTACCAAGAGACCCAGTACTTC. The chain has TRBV5-1 and TRBJ2-5, with 7 positions matching TRBD1. The V gene end was trimmed by 4 bases and the J gene end by 0 bases; junction bases not matched to a gene: 9. CDR3 length equals 16 residues. Germline CDR1 is SGHRS and CDR2 is YFSETQ. The complete variable domain, with remaining parts taken from reference TRBV5-1 and TRBJ2-5, reads KAGVTQTPRYLIKTRGQQVTLSCSPISGHRSVSWYQQTPGQGLQFLFEYFSETQRNKGNFPGRFSGRQFSNSRSEMNVSTLELGDSALYLCASSRQGVTYQETQYFGPGTRLLVL.

The chain links TRBV4-1 to TRBJ2-5; 9 nucleotides agree with TRBD1. The CDR3 totals 16 residues. Losses at the gene ends were 2 bases for V and 5 bases for J; bases not matched to a gene: 9. Germline V lookup: CDR1 MGHRA, CDR2 YSYEKL. CDR3 DNA sequence: TGCGCCAGCAGCCAAAGAGGGACAGGGATTTATGAGACCCAGTACTTC. This codes for CASSQRGTGIYETQYF.

The gene calls are TRBV7-9 and TRBJ2-5, with TRBD1 matching 8 bases. Germline-derived CDR1 and CDR2 are SEHNR and FQNEAQ (reference sequence). With 4 bases clipped from V and 5 bases from J, the junction kept 6 bases outside the gene matches. CDR3 length equals 14 residues. The CDR3 DNA follows: TGTGCCAGCAGCTCAACAGGGGGGTTGGAGACCCAGTACTTC. Translated: CASSSTGGLETQYF.

The rearrangement joins TRBV28 to TRBJ2-1, with TRBD2 identical over 8 bases. CDR1 is MDHEN, CDR2 SYDVKM, per germline. This CDR3 comprises 13 residues. V lost 7 bases, J lost 7 bases, and 6 bases stayed unmatched. The CDR3 region is CASIRGGSNEQFF. The CDR3 DNA sequence: TGTGCCAGCATTCGGGGGGGTTCGAATGAGCAGTTCTTC.

The chain is built from TRBV27 and TRBJ2-7; D call uncertain. This CDR3 is 16 amino acids long. Germline loops: CDR1 MNHEY, CDR2 SMNVEV (reference sequence). The V end was cut by 2 bases, the J end by 4 bases, with 18 bases between. The CDR3 spells CASSLLPGQATYEQYF. CDR3 DNA: TGTGCCAGCAGTTTACTCCCGGGCCAGGCTACATACGAGCAGTACTTC.

J is TRBJ1-2 and V is TRBV18; D might be TRBD1 (6 bases). This CDR3 contains 12 residues. Trimming shortened V by 6 bases and J by 6 bases, and 11 bases separated the two germline ends. CDR1 and CDR2 from the germline V gene are KGHSH and LQKENI. CDR3 loop: CASSNRTDGYTF. The DNA for the CDR3 is TGTGCCAGCTCGAATAGGACAGATGGCTACACCTTC.

This clone was seen at least ten times. This chain links TRBV7-8 with TRBJ1-5; 7 bases are shared with TRBD1. With V trimmed by 5 bases and J by 0 bases, 7 bases remained unmatched. This CDR3 contains 16 residues. Germline CDR1 and CDR2: SGHVS and FQNEAQ. The CDR3 bases are TGTGCCAGCAGCAGTAACAGGGGCGGTAGCAATCAGCCCCAGCATTTT. This sequence encodes CASSSNRGGSNQPQHF.

In nucleotides, the CDR3 is TGTGCCAGCAGCCCTACAGAGATCCAAGAGACCCAGTACTTC. It encodes CASSPTEIQETQYF. The V gene is TRBV7-8, the J gene TRBJ2-5; D remains ambiguous. V gave up 5 bases and J gave up 1 base, with 11 bases separating them. Germline lookup yields CDR1 SGHVS and CDR2 FQNEAQ. This CDR3 has 14 residues.

The chain carries TRBV30 and TRBJ2-1; D ambiguous. Germline V gene sequence: CDR1 GTSNPN, CDR2 SVGIG (reference sequence). Trimming left V 0 bases short and J 8 bases short, with 8 bases between. The length of the CDR3 is 12 residues. In DNA form, the CDR3 reads TGTGCCTGGAGTGTACGGGCAGATGAGCAGTTCTTC. Protein product: CAWSVRADEQFF.

The chain uses TRBV7-9 and TRBJ2-3; 8 bases are shared with TRBD2. This CDR3 spans 14 amino acids. The V and J ends lost 5 bases and 1 base, in that order; junction bases with no gene match: 2. Germline assignment: CDR1 SEHNR and CDR2 FQNEAQ (reference sequence). CDR3: CASSARGGTDTQYF. The CDR3, as DNA: TGTGCCAGCAGCGCGCGGGGGGGCACAGATACGCAGTATTTT.

The genes are TRBV27 and TRBJ1-1; possibly TRBD1 for D (6 bases). The V gene's germline CDR1 is MNHEY and CDR2 SMNVEV (reference sequence). Trimming took 5 bases from V and 2 from J, leaving 27 bases between them. The CDR3 is 19 amino acids. The CDR3 loop reads CASSKYLLLYRVPNTEAFF. CDR3 coding DNA: TGTGCCAGCAGTAAGTACCTACTATTATACAGGGTCCCCAACACTGAAGCTTTCTTT.

The rearrangement uses TRBV7-2 and TRBJ1-3, with 7 nucleotides matching TRBD1. The V gene end was trimmed by 2 bases and the J gene end by 4 bases; junction bases not matched to a gene: 5. Germline CDR1 and CDR2: SGHTA and FQGNSA. This CDR3 comprises 15 residues. CDR3 protein: CASSLNRGGGNTIYF. The CDR3 DNA follows: TGTGCCAGCAGCTTAAACAGGGGTGGAGGAAACACCATATATTTT. The complete variable domain, with remaining parts taken from reference TRBV7-2 and TRBJ1-3, reads GAGVSQSPSNKVTEKGKDVELRCDPISGHTALYWYRQSLGQGLEFLIYFQGNSAPDKSGLPSDRFSAERTGGSVSTLTIQRTQQEDSAVYLCASSLNRGGGNTIYFGEGSWLTVV.

The V call is TRBV27, the J call TRBJ1-1; unclear D gene. The germline V gene has CDR1 MNHEY and CDR2 SMNVEV (reference sequence). CDR3 size: 16 residues. V was pared by 4 bases and J by 6 bases, with 21 bases between. CDR3 nucleotide sequence: TGTGCCAGCAGTTCCCTAATCGAGGGTAGGAGCCCTGAAGCTTTCTTT. Protein product: CASSSLIEGRSPEAFF.

The chain uses TRBV10-1 and TRBJ1-1, with D possibly matching TRBD1 (5 bases). CDR1 WNHNN and CDR2 SYGVQD come from the germline V gene (reference sequence). The CDR3 totals 12 residues. Trimming stripped 6 bases from V and 4 bases from J, with 9 bases between. The chain's CDR3 is CASSPGGTEAFF. CDR3 sequence (DNA): TGCGCCAGCAGCCCCGGGGGCACTGAAGCTTTCTTT.

J is TRBJ1-2 and V is TRBV5-1; a weak D match, TRBD1 (6 bases). V gave up 4 bases and J gave up 4 bases, with 17 bases separating them. The CDR3 consists of 15 residues. Germline V gene data show CDR1 as SGHRS and CDR2 as YFSETQ. CDR3: CASSIGQPKLYGYTF. The CDR3 DNA reads TGCGCCAGCAGCATAGGACAGCCTAAACTCTATGGCTACACCTTC. The full variable domain, in which reference TRBV5-1 and TRBJ1-2 provide the parts outside the CDR3, is KAGVTQTPRYLIKTRGQQVTLSCSPISGHRSVSWYQQTPGQGLQFLFEYFSETQRNKGNFPGRFSGRQFSNSRSEMNVSTLELGDSALYLCASSIGQPKLYGYTFGSGTRLTVV.

The CDR3, as DNA: TGTGCCAGCAGCCAAGCGACAGCCTATGGCTACACCTTC. Translation gives CASSQATAYGYTF. The J gene is TRBJ1-2, the V gene TRBV3-1 (or the pseudogene TRBV3-2), with D possibly matching TRBD1 (5 bases). The CDR3 contains 13 residues. The ends were cut back, 1 base at V and 4 bases at J, with 7 bases in the middle. CDR1 is LGHDT, CDR2 YNNKEL, per germline (reference sequence).

The chain joins TRBV29-1 to TRBJ1-1; D possibly corresponds to TRBD1 (5 bases). The germline V gene has CDR1 SQVTM and CDR2 ANQGSEA. The CDR3 consists of 16 residues. V lost 4 bases and J 1 base, leaving 19 bases between the germline ends. DNA of the CDR3: TGCAGCGTTGGAAGGGGTCGCGGCCAGGGGAACACTGAAGCTTTCTTT. Amino acids: CSVGRGRGQGNTEAFF.

CDR3 sequence (DNA): TGTGCCAGCAGATCGGAAACCGGGGCCAACGTCCTGACTTTC. Protein sequence: CASRSETGANVLTF. The chain carries TRBV6-5 and TRBJ2-6; D remains ambiguous. Trimming shortened V by 6 bases and J by 4 bases, and 10 bases separated the two germline ends. Germline-derived CDR1 and CDR2 are MNHEY and SVGAGI. This CDR3 region has 14 residues.

The chain employs TRBV9 and TRBJ2-5, with D perhaps matching TRBD2 (7 bases). The germline CDR1 and CDR2 sequences are SGDLS and YYNGEE. V dropped 2 bases and J dropped 6 bases, with 17 bases sitting between them. The CDR3 consists of 15 residues. CDR3 DNA: TGTGCCAGCAGCGTCGGACTAGGGGGGGCAAAGACCCAGTACTTC. Amino acid sequence: CASSVGLGGAKTQYF.

This clone occurred once. V is TRBV30 and J is TRBJ2-1; no clear D gene. Germline values: CDR1 GTSNPN, CDR2 SVGIG (reference sequence). The CDR3 length is 14 residues. V lost 4 bases and J 2 bases, leaving 12 bases between the germline ends. CDR3 amino acids: CAWNLRVPYNEQFF. The CDR3 region has the DNA TGTGCCTGGAATTTAAGGGTGCCCTACAATGAGCAGTTCTTC.

The chain carries TRBV20-1 and TRBJ1-2, with 8 bases lining up with TRBD1. CDR1 and CDR2 from the germline V gene are DFQATT and SNEGSKA (reference sequence). The V segment lost 7 bases and the J segment 8 bases; nucleotides outside the gene matches: 6. This CDR3 spans 11 amino acids. CDR3 in DNA: TGCAGTGGACAGGGGCAGGAGGGCTACACCTTC. It is translated as CSGQGQEGYTF.

The chain employs TRBV5-4 and TRBJ2-2; 12 nucleotides line up with TRBD2. Germline CDR1 is SGHNT and CDR2 is YYREEE (reference sequence). V dropped 0 bases and J dropped 6; count of bases not matched to a gene: 0. This CDR3 has 15 residues. CDR3 region: CASSLGLAGAGELFF. CDR3 DNA: TGTGCCAGCAGCTTGGGACTAGCGGGAGCCGGGGAGCTGTTTTTT. Full variable domain (remainder filled in from reference TRBV5-4 and TRBJ2-2): ETGVTQSPTHLIKTRGQQVTLRCSSQSGHNTVSWYQQALGQGPQFIFQYYREEENGRGNFPPRFSGLQFPNYSSELNVNALELDDSALYLCASSLGLAGAGELFFGEGSRLTVL.

This clone came up once. The rearrangement links TRBV12-3 or TRBV12-4 to TRBJ2-1; D call uncertain. The V end lost 4 bases, the J end lost 6 bases, and 10 bases lay between the germline ends. The CDR3 has 13 amino acids. The CDR3 reads CASSSKAFNEQFF. In nucleotides, the CDR3 is TGTGCCAGCAGTTCCAAGGCCTTCAATGAGCAGTTCTTC.

In its sample, this clone was seen once. The chain employs TRBV3-1 (or the pseudogene TRBV3-2) and TRBJ1-1; maybe TRBD1 (5 bases). CDR3 size: 14 residues. Trimming removed 4 bases from V and 2 bases from J, with 11 bases in between. Germline-derived CDR1 and CDR2 are LGHDT and YNNKEL (reference sequence). CDR3 DNA: TGTGCCAGCAGCCTTTTTACAGGAAACACTGAAGCTTTCTTT. This translates into CASSLFTGNTEAFF.

This chain links TRBV5-1 with TRBJ2-1; 7 bases align to TRBD1. CDR1 is SGHRS and CDR2 is YFSETQ in the germline V gene. The ends lost 5 bases at V and 8 bases at J; junction bases unmatched: 13. This CDR3 spans 15 amino acids. The CDR3 is CASRSGQTSTDEQFF. Written as DNA, the CDR3 is TGCGCCAGCAGATCGGGACAGACCTCTACGGATGAGCAGTTCTTC. Together with reference TRBV5-1 and TRBJ2-1, the CDR3 gives the full variable domain: KAGVTQTPRYLIKTRGQQVTLSCSPISGHRSVSWYQQTPGQGLQFLFEYFSETQRNKGNFPGRFSGRQFSNSRSEMNVSTLELGDSALYLCASRSGQTSTDEQFFGPGTRLTVL.

The chain combines TRBV5-8 with TRBJ1-2; weak D call: TRBD1 (6 bases). Trimming stripped 2 bases from V and 2 bases from J, with 13 bases between. Per germline, CDR1 SGHTS and CDR2 YDEGEE. This CDR3 comprises 15 residues. In DNA form, the CDR3 reads TGTGCCAGCAGCTTTACAGGGCGGCGAAACTATGGCTACACCTTC. Translated: CASSFTGRRNYGYTF.

The V call is TRBV25-1, the J call TRBJ2-1; no firm D call. The CDR3 consists of 12 residues. With 3 bases removed from V and 4 bases from J, the gap between germline ends came to 4 bases. Germline V gene lookup returns CDR1 MGHDK and CDR2 SYGVNS. The CDR3 coding sequence is TGTGCCAGCAGTGACAGGTACAATGAGCAGTTCTTC. The encoded protein is CASSDRYNEQFF.